The entry below gives a single T cell receptor beta chain sequence along with its context. The antigen is not known. The sample originates from a study of cytomegalovirus exposure and HLA in healthy donors. General observations from the study: Reported results showed that the classifier diagnosed cytomegalovirus status with high specificity and sensitivity.

Sequencing was performed with immunoSEQ multiplex PCR; in TCRdb, only in-frame clones are kept and a portion is missing. The table includes tens of thousands of clones, approximately 95% detected once. This clonotype was obtained from a young man in good health and CMV-seronegative. The sequenced sample consisted of PBMCs.

Here the CDR3 DNA reads TGTGCCAGCAGTCTATTAGGGACAGGGAAGGAGTTCTTC. It is translated as CASSLLGTGKEFF. The chain links TRBV11-2 to TRBJ2-1; TRBD1 aligns across 9 bases. The V gene's germline CDR1 is SGHAT and CDR2 FQNNGV. There are 13 residues in the CDR3. Losses at the gene ends were 6 bases for V and 14 bases for J; bases not matched to a gene: 11.